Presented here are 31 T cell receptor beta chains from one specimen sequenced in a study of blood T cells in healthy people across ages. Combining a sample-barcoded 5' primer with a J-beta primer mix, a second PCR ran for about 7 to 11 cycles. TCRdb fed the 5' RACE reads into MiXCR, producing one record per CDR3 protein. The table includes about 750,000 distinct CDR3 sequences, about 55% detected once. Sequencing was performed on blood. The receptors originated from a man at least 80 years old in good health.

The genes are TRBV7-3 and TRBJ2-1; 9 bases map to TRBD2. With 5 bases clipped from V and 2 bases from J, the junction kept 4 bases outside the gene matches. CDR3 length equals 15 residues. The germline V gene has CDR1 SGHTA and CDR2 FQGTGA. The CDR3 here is CASSRSGSTYNEQFF. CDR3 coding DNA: TGTGCCAGCAGCCGTAGCGGGAGTACCTACAATGAGCAGTTCTTC.

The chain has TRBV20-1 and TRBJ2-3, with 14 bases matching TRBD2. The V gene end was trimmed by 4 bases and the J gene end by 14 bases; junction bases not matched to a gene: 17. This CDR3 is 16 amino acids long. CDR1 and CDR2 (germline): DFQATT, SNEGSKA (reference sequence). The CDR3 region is CSAKTGTSGRRRYAYF. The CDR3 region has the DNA TGCAGTGCTAAGACCGGGACTAGCGGGAGAAGAAGATACGCGTATTTT.

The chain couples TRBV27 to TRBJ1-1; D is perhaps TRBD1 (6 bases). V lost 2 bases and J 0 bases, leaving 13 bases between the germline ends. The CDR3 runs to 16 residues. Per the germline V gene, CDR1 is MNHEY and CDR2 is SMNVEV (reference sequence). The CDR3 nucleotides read TGTGCCAGCAGTTTAGCGGGGAGGGGGATGAACACTGAAGCTTTCTTT. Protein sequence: CASSLAGRGMNTEAFF.

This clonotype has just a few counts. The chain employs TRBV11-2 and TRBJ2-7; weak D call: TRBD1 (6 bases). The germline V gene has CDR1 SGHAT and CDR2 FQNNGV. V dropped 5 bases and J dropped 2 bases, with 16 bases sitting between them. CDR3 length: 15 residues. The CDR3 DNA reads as TGTGCCAGCAGCCAGGGGACCGTGAGAACCTACGAGCAGTACTTC. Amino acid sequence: CASSQGTVRTYEQYF.

CDR3 residues: CASSQEGSRAEQFF. CDR3 bases: TGTGCCAGCAGCCAAGAAGGTTCCAGGGCTGAGCAGTTCTTC. The chain joins TRBV3-1 to TRBJ2-1, with D tentatively TRBD1 (5 bases). CDR1 is LGHDT, CDR2 YNNKEL, per germline (reference sequence). V was trimmed by 0 bases and J by 9 bases, leaving 12 bases between them. This CDR3 spans 14 amino acids.

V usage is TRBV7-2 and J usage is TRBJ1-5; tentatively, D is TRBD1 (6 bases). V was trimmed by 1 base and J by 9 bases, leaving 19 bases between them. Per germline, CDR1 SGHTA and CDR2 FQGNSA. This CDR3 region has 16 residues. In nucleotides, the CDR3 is TGTGCCAGCAGCTTAGGTGGATGGGGACATAGTGGGCCCCAGCATTTT. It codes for CASSLGGWGHSGPQHF.

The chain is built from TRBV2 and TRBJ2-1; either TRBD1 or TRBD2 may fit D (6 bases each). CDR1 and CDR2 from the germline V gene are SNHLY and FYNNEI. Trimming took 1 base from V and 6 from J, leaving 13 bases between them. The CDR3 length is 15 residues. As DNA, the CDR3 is TGTGCCAGCAGTGAAGGGCAGGGGAGGCCCAATGAGCAGTTCTTC. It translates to CASSEGQGRPNEQFF.

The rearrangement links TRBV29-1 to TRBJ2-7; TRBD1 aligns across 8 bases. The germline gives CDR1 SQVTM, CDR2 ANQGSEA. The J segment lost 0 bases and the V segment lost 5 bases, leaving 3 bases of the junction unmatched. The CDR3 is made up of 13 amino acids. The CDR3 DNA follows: TGCAGCGTTAGGACAGGGAACTCCTACGAGCAGTACTTC. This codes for CSVRTGNSYEQYF.

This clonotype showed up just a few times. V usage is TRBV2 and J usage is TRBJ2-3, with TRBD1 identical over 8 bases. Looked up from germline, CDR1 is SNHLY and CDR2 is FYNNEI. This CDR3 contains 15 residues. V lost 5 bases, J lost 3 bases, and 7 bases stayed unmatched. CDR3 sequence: CASSQDRAGTDTQYF. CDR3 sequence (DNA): TGTGCCAGCAGTCAGGACAGGGCGGGGACAGATACGCAGTATTTT.

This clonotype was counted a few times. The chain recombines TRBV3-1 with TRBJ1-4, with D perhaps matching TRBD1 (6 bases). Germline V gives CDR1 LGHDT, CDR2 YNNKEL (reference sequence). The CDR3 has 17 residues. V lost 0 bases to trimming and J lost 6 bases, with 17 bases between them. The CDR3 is CASSQERQGLRDEKLFF. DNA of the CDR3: TGTGCCAGCAGCCAAGAAAGGCAGGGGCTGAGGGATGAAAAACTGTTTTTT.

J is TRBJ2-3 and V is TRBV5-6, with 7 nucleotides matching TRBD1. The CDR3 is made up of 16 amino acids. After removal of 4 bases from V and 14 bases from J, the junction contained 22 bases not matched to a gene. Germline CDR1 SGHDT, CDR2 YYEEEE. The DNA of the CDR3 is TGTGCCAGCAGCCAGGACAGGACCGGAATGCACAGAGACGCGTATTTT. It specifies CASSQDRTGMHRDAYF.

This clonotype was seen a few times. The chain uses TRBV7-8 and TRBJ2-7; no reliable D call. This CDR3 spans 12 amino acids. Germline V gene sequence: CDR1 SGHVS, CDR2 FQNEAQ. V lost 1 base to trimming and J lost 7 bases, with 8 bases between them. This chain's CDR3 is CASSLGPNEQYF. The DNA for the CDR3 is TGTGCCAGCAGCTTAGGCCCCAATGAGCAGTACTTC.

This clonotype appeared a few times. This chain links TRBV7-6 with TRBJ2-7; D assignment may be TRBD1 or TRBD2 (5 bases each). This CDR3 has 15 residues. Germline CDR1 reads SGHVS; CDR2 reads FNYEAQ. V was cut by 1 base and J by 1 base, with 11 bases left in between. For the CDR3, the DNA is TGTGCCAGCAGCTTAGGTCGGGACCCTTCCTACGAGCAGTACTTC. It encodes CASSLGRDPSYEQYF.

CDR3 coding DNA: TGTGCCACCAGTGACCCCCAAGCGGGAGGGCCCGGGACCTACAATGAGCAGTTCTTC. Translation: CATSDPQAGGPGTYNEQFF. The chain combines TRBV24-1 with TRBJ2-1; 10 bases are a match to TRBD2. Germline CDR1 and CDR2: KGHDR and SFDVKD. Trimming removed 4 bases from V and 2 bases from J; junction bases left unmatched: 13. This CDR3 contains 19 residues.

The CDR3, as DNA: TGTGCCAGCAGCTTGGCGGGGGCTCGAGCGACTGAAGCTTTCTTT. It codes for CASSLAGARATEAFF. The chain has TRBV5-5 and TRBJ1-1, with D possibly matching TRBD1 (6 bases). Germline V gene lookup returns CDR1 SGHKS and CDR2 YYEKEE (reference sequence). Trimming pared 0 bases from V and 5 bases from J, leaving 14 bases between. The CDR3 has 15 residues.

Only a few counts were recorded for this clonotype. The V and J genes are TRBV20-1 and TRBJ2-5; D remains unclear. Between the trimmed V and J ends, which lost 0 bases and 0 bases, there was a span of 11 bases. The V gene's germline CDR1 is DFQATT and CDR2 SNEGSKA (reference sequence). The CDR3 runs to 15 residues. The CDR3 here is CSARDTRTYQETQYF. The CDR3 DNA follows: TGCAGTGCTAGAGACACTCGGACCTACCAAGAGACCCAGTACTTC.

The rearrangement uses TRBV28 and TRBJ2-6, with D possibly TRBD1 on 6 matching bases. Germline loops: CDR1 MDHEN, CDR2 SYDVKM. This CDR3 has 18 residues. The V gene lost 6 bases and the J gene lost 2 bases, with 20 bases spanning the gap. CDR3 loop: CASSPGTRGCTGANVLTF. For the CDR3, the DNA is TGTGCCAGCAGCCCCGGGACCAGGGGATGCACTGGGGCCAACGTCCTGACTTTC.

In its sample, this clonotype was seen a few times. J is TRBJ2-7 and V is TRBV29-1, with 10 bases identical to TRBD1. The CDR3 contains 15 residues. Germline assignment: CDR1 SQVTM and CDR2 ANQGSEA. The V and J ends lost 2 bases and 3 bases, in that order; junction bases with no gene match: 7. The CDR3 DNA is TGCAGCGTTGAACCTTGGACAGGGGGTATCTACGAGCAGTACTTC. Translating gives CSVEPWTGGIYEQYF.

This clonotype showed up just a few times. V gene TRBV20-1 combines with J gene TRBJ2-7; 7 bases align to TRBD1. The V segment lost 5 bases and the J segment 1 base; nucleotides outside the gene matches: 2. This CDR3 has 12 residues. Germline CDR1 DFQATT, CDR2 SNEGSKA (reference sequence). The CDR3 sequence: CSAEGQSYEQYF. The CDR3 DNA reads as TGCAGTGCTGAGGGACAGTCCTACGAGCAGTACTTC.

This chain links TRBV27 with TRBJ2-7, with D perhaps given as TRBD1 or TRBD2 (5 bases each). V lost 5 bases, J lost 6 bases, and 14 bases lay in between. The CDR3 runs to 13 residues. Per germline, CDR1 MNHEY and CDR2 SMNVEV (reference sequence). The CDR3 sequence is CASSQIGAGEQYF. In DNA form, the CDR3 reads TGTGCCAGCAGTCAAATCGGGGCGGGCGAGCAGTACTTC.

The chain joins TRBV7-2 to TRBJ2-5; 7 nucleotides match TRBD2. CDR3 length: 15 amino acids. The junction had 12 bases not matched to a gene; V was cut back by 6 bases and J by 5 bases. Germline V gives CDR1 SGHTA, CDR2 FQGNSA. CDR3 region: CASRGGAGVVETQYF. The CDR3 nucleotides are TGTGCCAGCAGGGGAGGGGCGGGAGTGGTTGAGACCCAGTACTTC. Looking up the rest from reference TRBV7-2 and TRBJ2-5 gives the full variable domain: GAGVSQSPSNKVTEKGKDVELRCDPISGHTALYWYRQSLGQGLEFLIYFQGNSAPDKSGLPSDRFSAERTGGSVSTLTIQRTQQEDSAVYLCASRGGAGVVETQYFGPGTRLLVL.

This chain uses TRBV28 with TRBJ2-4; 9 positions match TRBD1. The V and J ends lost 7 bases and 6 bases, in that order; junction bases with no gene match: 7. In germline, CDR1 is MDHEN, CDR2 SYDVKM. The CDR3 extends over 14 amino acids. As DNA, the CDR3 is TGTGCCAGCAACCCGGACAGGGGTAGAAACATTCAGTACTTC. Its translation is CASNPDRGRNIQYF.

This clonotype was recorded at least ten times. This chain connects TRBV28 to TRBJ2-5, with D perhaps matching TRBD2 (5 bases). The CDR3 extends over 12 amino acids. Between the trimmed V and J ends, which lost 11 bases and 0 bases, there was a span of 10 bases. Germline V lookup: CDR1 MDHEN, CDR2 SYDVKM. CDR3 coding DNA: TGTGCCGTGCGCGGGTACCAAGAGACCCAGTACTTC. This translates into CAVRGYQETQYF. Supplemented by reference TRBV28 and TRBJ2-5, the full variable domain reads DVKVTQSSRYLVKRTGEKVFLECVQDMDHENMFWYRQDPGLGLRLIYFSYDVKMKEKGDIPEGYSVSREKKERFSLILESASTNQTSMYLCAVRGYQETQYFGPGTRLLVL.

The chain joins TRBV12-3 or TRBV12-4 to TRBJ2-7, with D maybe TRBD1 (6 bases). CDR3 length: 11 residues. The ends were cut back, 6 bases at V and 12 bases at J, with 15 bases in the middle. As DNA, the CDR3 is TGTGCCAGCAGCCTCCGCGAGGGGGTGTACTTC. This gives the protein CASSLREGVYF.

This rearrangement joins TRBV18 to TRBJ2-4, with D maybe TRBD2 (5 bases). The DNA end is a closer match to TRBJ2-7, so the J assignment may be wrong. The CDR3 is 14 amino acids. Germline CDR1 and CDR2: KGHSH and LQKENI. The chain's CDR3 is CASSPRTPIGEQYF. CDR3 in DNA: TGTGCCAGCTCACCACGGACTCCTATCGGCGAGCAGTACTTC.

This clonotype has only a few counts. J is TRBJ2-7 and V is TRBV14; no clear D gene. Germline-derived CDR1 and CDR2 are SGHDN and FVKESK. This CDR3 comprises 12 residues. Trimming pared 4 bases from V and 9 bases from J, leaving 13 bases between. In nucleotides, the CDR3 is TGTGCCAGCAGCCGGGGTCCCGGAGTGCAGTACTTC. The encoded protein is CASSRGPGVQYF. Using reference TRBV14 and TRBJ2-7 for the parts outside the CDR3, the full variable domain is EAGVTQFPSHSVIEKGQTVTLRCDPISGHDNLYWYRRVMGKEIKFLLHFVKESKQDESGMPNNRFLAERTGGTYSTLKVQPAELEDSGVYFCASSRGPGVQYFGPGTRLTVT.

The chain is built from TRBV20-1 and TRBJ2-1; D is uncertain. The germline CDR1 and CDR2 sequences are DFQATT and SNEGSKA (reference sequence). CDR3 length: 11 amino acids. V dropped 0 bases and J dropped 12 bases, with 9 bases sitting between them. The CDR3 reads CSAREVAGQFF. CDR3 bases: TGCAGTGCTAGAGAGGTCGCAGGGCAGTTCTTC.

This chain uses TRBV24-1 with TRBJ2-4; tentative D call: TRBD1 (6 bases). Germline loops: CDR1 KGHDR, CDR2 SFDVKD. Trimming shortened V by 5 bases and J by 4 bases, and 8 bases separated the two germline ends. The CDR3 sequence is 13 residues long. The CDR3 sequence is CATSAQGKNIQYF. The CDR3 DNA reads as TGTGCCACCAGTGCACAGGGAAAAAACATTCAGTACTTC.

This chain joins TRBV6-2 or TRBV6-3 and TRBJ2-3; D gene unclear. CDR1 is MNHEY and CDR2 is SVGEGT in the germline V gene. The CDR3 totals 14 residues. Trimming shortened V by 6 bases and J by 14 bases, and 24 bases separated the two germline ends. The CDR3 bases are TGTGCCAGCAGCCCCGTTCGCTCGCACAGATACGCGTATTTT. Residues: CASSPVRSHRYAYF.

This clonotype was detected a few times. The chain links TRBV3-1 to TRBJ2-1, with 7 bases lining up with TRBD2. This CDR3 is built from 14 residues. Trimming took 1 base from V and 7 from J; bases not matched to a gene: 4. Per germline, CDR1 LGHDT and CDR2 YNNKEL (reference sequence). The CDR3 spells CASSQGAGVNEQFF. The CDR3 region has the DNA TGTGCCAGCAGCCAAGGTGCGGGAGTGAATGAGCAGTTCTTC.

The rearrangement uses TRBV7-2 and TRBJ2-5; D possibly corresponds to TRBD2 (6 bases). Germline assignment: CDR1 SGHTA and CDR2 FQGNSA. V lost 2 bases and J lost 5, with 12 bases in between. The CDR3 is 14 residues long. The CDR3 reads CASSLTGVWETQYF. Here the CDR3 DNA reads TGTGCCAGCAGCTTAACGGGAGTTTGGGAGACCCAGTACTTC.